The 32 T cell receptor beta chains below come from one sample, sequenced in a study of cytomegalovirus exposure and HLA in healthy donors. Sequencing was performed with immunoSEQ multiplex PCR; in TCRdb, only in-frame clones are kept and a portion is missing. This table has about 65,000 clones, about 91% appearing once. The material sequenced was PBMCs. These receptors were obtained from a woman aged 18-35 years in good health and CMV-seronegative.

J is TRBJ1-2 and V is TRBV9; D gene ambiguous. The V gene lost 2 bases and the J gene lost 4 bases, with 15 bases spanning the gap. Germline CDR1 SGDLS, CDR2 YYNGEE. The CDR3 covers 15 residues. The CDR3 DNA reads TGTGCCAGCAGCGTCCGGGAAGGAGGAAGCTATGGCTACACCTTC. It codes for CASSVREGGSYGYTF.

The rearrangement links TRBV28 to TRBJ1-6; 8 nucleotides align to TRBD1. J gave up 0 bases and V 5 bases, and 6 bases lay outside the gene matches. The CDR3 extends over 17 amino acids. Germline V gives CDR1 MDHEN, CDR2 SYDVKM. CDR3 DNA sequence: TGTGCCAGCAGTGAGGACAGGGCAAGCTCCTATAATTCACCCCTCCACTTT. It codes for CASSEDRASSYNSPLHF.

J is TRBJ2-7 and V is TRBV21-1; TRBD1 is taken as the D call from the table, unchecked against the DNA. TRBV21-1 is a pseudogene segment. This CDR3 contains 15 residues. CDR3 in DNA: TGTGCCAGCAGCCTCAGGGGGCCCCTGCCCTACGAGCAGTACTTC. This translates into CASSLRGPLPYEQYF.

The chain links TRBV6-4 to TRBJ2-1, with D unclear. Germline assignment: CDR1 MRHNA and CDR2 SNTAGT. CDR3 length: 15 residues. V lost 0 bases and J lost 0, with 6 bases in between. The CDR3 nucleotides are TGTGCCAGCAGTGACTCTACGGGCTCCTACAATGAGCAGTTCTTC. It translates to CASSDSTGSYNEQFF.

The DNA of the CDR3 is TGTGCCAGCAGCTTAAATAGCGGGGGAGATACGCAGTATTTT. It encodes CASSLNSGGDTQYF. This chain uses TRBV7-3 with TRBJ2-3; 9 bases agree with TRBD2. The CDR3 is made up of 14 amino acids. V was pared by 1 base and J by 5 bases, with 1 base of the junction left unmatched. CDR1 is SGHTA and CDR2 is FQGTGA in the germline V gene.

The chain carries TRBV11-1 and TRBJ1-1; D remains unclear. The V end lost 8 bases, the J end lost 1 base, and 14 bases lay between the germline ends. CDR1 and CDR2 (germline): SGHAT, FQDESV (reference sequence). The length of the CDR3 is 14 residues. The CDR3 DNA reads TGTGCCAGCTGTCGAGGGCTTTGGAACACTGAAGCTTTCTTT. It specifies CASCRGLWNTEAFF.

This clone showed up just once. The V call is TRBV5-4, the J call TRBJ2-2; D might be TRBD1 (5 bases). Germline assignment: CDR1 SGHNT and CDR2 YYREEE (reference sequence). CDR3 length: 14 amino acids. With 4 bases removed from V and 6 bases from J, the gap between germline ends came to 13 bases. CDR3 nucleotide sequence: TGTGCCAGCAGCCCGGACACCGAGGCCGGGGAGCTGTTTTTT. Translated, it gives CASSPDTEAGELFF.

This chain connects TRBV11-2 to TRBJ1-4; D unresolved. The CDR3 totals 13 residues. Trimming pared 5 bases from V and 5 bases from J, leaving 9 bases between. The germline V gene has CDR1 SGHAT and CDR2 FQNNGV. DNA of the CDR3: TGTGCCAGCAGCCCGGCGGGGAATGAAAAACTGTTTTTT. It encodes CASSPAGNEKLFF.

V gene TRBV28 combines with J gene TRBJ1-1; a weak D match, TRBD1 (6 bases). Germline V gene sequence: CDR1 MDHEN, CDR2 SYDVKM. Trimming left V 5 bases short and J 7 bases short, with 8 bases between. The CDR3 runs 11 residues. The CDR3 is CASSRGIEAFF. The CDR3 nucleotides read TGTGCCAGCAGTAGGGGGATTGAAGCTTTCTTT.

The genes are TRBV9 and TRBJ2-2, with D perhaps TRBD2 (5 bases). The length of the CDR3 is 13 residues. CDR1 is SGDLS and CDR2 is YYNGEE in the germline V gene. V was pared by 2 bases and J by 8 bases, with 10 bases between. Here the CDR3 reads CASSVSGSGELFF. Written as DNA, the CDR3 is TGTGCCAGCAGCGTGAGCGGCAGTGGGGAGCTGTTTTTT. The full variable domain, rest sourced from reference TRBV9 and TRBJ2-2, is DSGVTQTPKHLITATGQRVTLRCSPRSGDLSVYWYQQSLDQGLQFLIQYYNGEERAKGNILERFSAQQFPDLHSELNLSSLELGDSALYFCASSVSGSGELFFGEGSRLTVL.

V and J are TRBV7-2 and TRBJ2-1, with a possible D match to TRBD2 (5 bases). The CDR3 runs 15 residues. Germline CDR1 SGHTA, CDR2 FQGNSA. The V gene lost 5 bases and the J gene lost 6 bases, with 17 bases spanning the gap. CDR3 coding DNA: TGTGCCAGCAGCCCCGGCGGGTCGGGGTCCAATGAGCAGTTCTTC. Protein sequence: CASSPGGSGSNEQFF.

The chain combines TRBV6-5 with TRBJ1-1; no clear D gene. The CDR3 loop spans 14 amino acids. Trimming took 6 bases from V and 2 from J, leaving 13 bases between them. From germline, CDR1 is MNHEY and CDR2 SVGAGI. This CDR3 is CASSTQGRNTEAFF. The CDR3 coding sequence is TGTGCCAGCAGCACCCAAGGGAGAAACACTGAAGCTTTCTTT.

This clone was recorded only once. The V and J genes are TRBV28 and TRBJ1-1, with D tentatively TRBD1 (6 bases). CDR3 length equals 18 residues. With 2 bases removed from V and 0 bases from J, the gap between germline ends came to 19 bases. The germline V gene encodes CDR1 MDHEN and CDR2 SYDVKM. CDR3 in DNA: TGTGCCAGCAGTTTAGGTAGACAGGCAGGAAAGTTGAACACTGAAGCTTTCTTT. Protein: CASSLGRQAGKLNTEAFF.

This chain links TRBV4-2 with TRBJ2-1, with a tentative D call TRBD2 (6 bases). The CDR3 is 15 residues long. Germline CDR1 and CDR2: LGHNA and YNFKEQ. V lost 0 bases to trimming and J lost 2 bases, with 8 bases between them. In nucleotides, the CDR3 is TGTGCCAGCAGCCAAGAACGGGGGACCTACAATGAGCAGTTCTTC. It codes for CASSQERGTYNEQFF.

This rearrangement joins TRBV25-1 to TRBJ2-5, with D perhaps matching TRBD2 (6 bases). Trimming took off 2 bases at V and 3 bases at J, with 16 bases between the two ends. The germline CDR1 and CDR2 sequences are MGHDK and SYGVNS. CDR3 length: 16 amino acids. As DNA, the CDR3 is TGTGCCAGCAGTGAAAGGGGAGGCGGGGCTAAAGAGACCCAGTACTTC. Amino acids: CASSERGGGAKETQYF.

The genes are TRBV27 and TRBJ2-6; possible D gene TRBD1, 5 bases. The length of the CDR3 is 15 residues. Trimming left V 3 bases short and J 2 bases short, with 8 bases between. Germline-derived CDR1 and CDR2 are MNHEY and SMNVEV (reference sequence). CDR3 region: CASSFLGAGANVLTF. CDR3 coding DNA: TGTGCCAGCAGTTTTCTAGGGGCTGGGGCCAACGTCCTGACTTTC. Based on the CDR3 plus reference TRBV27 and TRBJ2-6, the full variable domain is EAQVTQNPRYLITVTGKKLTVTCSQNMNHEYMSWYRQDPGLGLRQIYYSMNVEVTDKGDVPEGYKVSRKEKRNFPLILESPSPNQTSLYFCASSFLGAGANVLTFGAGSRLTVL.

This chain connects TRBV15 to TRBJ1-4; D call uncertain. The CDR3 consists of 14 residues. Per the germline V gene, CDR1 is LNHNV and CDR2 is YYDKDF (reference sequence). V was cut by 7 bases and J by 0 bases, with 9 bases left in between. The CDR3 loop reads CATTSVATNEKLFF. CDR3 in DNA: TGTGCCACCACATCAGTTGCAACTAATGAAAAACTGTTTTTT.

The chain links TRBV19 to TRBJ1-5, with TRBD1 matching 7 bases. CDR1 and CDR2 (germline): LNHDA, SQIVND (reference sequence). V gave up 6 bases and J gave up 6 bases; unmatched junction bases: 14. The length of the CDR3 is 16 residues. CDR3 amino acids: CASSSPVAGGSQPQHF. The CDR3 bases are TGTGCCAGTAGCTCTCCCGTGGCAGGGGGAAGTCAGCCCCAGCATTTT. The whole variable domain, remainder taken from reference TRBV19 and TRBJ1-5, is DGGITQSPKYLFRKEGQNVTLSCEQNLNHDAMYWYRQDPGQGLRLIYYSQIVNDFQKGDIAEGYSVSREKKESFPLTVTSAQKNPTAFYLCASSSPVAGGSQPQHFGDGTRLSIL.

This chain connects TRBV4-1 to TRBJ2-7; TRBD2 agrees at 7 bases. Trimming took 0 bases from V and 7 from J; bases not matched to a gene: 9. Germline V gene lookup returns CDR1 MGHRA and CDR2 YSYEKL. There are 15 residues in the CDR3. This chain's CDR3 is CASSQDWGGLLEQYF. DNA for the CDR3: TGCGCCAGCAGCCAAGACTGGGGAGGGTTACTAGAGCAGTACTTC.

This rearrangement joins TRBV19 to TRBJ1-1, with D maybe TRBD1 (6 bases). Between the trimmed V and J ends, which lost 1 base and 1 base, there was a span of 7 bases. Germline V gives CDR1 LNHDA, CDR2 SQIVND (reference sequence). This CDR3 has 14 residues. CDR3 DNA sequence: TGTGCCAGTAGTATAGGGACAGCGAACACTGAAGCTTTCTTT. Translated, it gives CASSIGTANTEAFF.

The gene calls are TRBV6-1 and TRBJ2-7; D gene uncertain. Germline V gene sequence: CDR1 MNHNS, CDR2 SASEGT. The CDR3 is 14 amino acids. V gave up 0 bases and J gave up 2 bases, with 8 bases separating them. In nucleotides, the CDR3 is TGTGCCAGCAGTGAAGCGCAGATCACCTACGAGCAGTACTTC. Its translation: CASSEAQITYEQYF.

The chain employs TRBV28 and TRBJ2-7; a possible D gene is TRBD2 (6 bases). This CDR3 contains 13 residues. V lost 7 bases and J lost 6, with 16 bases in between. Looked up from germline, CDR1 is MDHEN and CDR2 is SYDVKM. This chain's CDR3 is CASTTQRGGEQYF. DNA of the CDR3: TGTGCCAGCACAACTCAAAGGGGAGGCGAGCAGTACTTC.

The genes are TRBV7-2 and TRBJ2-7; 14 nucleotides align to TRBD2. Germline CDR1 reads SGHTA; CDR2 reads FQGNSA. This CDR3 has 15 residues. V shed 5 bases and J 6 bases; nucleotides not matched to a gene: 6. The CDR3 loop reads CASSRLAGGPSEQYF. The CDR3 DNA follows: TGTGCCAGCAGCAGACTAGCGGGAGGGCCCAGCGAGCAGTACTTC.

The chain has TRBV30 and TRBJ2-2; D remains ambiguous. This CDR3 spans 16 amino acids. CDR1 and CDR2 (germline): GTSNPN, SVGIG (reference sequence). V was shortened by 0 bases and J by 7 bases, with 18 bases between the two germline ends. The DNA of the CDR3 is TGTGCCTGGAGTGTTGAAGGCCAGTTTGAGGTCGGGGAGCTGTTTTTT. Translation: CAWSVEGQFEVGELFF.

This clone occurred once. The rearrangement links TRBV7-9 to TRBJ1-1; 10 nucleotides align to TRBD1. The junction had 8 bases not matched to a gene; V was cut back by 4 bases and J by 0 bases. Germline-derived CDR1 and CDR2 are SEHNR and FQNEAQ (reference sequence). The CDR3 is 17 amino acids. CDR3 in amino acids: CASSSTRDRGMNTEAFF. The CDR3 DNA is TGTGCCAGCAGCTCTACCCGGGACAGGGGCATGAACACTGAAGCTTTCTTT.

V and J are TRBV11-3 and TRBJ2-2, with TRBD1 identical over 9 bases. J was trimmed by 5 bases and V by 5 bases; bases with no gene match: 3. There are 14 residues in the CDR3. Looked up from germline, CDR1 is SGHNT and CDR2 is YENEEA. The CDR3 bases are TGTGCCAGCAGCCGAGGGACAGGGACCGGGGAGCTGTTTTTT. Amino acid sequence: CASSRGTGTGELFF.

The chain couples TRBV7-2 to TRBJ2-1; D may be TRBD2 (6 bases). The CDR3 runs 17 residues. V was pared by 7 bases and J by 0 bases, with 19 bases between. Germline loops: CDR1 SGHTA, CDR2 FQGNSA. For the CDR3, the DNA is TGTGCCAGCACCCCTAATAGCGGTCCGAGCTCCTACAATGAGCAGTTCTTC. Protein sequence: CASTPNSGPSSYNEQFF. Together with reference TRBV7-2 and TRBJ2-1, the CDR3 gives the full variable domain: GAGVSQSPSNKVTEKGKDVELRCDPISGHTALYWYRQSLGQGLEFLIYFQGNSAPDKSGLPSDRFSAERTGGSVSTLTIQRTQQEDSAVYLCASTPNSGPSSYNEQFFGPGTRLTVL.

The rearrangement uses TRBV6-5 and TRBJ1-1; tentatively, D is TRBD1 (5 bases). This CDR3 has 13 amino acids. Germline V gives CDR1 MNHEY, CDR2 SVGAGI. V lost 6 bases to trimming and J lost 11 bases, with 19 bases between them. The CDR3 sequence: CASREREGSGAFF. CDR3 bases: TGTGCCAGCAGGGAACGGGAGGGGTCAGGGGCTTTCTTT.

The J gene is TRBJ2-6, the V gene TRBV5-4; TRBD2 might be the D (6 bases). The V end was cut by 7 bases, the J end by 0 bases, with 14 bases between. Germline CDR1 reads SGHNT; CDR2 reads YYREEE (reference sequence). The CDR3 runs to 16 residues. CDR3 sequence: CASGLWGGSGANVLTF. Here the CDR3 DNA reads TGTGCCAGCGGACTATGGGGAGGCTCTGGGGCCAACGTCCTGACTTTC. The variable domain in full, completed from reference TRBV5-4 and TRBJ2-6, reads ETGVTQSPTHLIKTRGQQVTLRCSSQSGHNTVSWYQQALGQGPQFIFQYYREEENGRGNFPPRFSGLQFPNYSSELNVNALELDDSALYLCASGLWGGSGANVLTFGAGSRLTVL.

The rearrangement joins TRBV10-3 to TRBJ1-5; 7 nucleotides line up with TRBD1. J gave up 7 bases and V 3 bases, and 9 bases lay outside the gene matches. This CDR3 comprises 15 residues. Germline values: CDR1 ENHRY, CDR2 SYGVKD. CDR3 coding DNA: TGTGCCATCAGTGACCCGGGACAGAGGAGGCAGCCCCAGCATTTT. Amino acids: CAISDPGQRRQPQHF.

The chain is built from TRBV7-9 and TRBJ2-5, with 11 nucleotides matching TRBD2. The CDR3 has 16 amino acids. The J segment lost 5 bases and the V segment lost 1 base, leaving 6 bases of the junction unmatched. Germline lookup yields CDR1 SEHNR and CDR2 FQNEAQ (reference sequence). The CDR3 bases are TGTGCCAGCAGCTTAGACATGACTAGCGGGATGGAGACCCAGTACTTC. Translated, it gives CASSLDMTSGMETQYF.

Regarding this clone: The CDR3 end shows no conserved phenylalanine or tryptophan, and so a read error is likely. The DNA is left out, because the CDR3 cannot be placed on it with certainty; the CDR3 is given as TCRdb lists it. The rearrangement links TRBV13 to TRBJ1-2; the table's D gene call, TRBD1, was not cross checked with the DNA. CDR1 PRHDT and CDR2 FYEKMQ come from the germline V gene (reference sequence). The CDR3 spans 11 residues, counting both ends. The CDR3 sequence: CASSSLGQFAA.